This T cell receptor (beta chain) was sequenced during a study of shared clonotypes between healthy human individuals. Overall study results and limits: Naive CD4 clonotypes were shared across a few donors at roughly 5.5%.

Donors comprised healthy HIV-negative adults lacking recent acute infections or vaccinations. V was cut by 4 bases and J by 7 bases, with 19 bases left in between. CDR3 length equals 15 residues. This clone turned up a few times. Its antigen is unknown. Here immunoSEQ multiplex PCR was the method, and the copy in TCRdb shows in-frame clones only, minus some. The sample includes nearly 1 million clones, about three quarters of them seen just once. The sequencing input was memory CD4+ T cells sorted from blood. Subset indicated: CD45RA-negative fraction. The chain joins TRBV23-1 to TRBJ1-2; no firm D call. TRBV23-1 is given ORF status, its function remaining uncertain. This clonotype was obtained from a man younger than 30 in good health. The DNA for the CDR3 is TGCGCCAGCAGTCCCCCCCCGTGGACGGATCGTGGCTACACCTTC. Residues: CASSPPPWTDRGYTF.